This T cell receptor (beta chain) was found in a study of identical twins. A note on this clonotype: The antigen remains unidentified.

A template switching step contributed a universal primer site, while unique molecular identifiers were present in the cDNA. TCRdb independently ran MiXCR on the 5' RACE reads; one entry per CDR3 protein. The data show roughly 200,000 distinct CDR3 sequences, with less than 8% seen just once and less than 2% held by the top ten. The study's findings and limits: Conclusions leaned on cross-sectional statistical analysis and did not track the same donors over time. There were fewer insertions in abundant cord blood beta clonotypes, but memory repertoires showed no such pattern. A partial confounding effect on zero-insertion analyses could come from invariant MAIT and iNKT cells.

Trimming took 3 bases from V and 4 from J, leaving 10 bases between them. Germline V gene lookup returns CDR1 DFQATT and CDR2 SNEGSKA (reference sequence). The CDR3 runs to 13 residues. In addition, the sample was reused for a study of yellow fever vaccine responses in identical twins.

Sequencing input: memory (CD45RO+) T cells sorted from blood. The chain uses TRBV20-1 and TRBJ2-1, with D possibly TRBD2 on 5 matching bases. This TCR came from a woman aged 18-29 years in good health. CDR3 in amino acids: CSASKGVYNEQFF. Written as DNA, the CDR3 is TGCAGTGCTAGTAAGGGAGTTTACAATGAGCAGTTCTTC.